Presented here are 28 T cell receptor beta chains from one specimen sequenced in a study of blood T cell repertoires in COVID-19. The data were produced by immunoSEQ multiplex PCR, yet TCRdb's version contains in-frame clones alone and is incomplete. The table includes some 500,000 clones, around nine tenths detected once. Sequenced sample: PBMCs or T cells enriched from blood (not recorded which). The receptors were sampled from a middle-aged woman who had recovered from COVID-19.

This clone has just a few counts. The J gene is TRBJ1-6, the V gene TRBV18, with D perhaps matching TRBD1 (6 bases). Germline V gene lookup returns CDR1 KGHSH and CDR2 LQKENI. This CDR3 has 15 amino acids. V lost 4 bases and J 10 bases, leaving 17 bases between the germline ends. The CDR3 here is CASSQREGGPSPLHF. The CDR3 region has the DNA TGTGCCAGCTCACAGAGAGAAGGGGGTCCCTCACCCCTCCACTTT.

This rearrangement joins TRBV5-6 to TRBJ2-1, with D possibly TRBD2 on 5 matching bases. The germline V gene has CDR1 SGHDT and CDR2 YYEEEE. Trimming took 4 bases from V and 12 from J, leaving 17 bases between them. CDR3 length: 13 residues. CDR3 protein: CASSHTSPDRQFF. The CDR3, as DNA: TGTGCCAGCAGCCATACTAGTCCAGATCGGCAGTTCTTC.

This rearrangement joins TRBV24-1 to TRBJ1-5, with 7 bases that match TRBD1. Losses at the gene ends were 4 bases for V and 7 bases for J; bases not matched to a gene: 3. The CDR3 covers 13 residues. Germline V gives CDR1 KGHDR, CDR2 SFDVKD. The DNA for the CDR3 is TGTGCCACCAGTGACCGACAGGGCCAGCCCCAGCATTTT. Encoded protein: CATSDRQGQPQHF.

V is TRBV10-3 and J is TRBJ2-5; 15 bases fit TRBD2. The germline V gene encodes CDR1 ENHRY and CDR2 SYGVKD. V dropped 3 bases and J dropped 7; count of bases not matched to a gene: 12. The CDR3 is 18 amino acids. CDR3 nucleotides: TGTGCCATCAGTGACCCGGGACTAGCGGGAGGATTAGTTGGGACCCAGTACTTC. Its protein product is CAISDPGLAGGLVGTQYF.

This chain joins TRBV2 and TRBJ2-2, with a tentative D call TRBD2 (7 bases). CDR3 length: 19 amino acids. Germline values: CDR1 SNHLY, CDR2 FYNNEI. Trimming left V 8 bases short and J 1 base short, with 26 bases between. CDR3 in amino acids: CASLRGGYPSSGNTGELFF. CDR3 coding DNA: TGTGCCAGCCTGAGGGGGGGATACCCGTCATCCGGGAACACCGGGGAGCTGTTTTTT.

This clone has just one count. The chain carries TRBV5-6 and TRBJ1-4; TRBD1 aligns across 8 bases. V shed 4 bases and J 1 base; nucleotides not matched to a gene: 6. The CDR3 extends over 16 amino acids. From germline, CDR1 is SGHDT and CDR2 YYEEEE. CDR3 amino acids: CASSPGQGLTNEKLFF. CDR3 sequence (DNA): TGTGCCAGCAGCCCAGGACAGGGCTTAACTAATGAAAAACTGTTTTTT.

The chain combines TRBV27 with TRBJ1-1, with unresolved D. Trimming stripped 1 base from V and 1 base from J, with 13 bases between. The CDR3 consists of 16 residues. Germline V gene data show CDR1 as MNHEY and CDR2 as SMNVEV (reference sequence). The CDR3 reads CASSLWGGSSNTEAFF. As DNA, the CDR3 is TGTGCCAGCAGTTTATGGGGAGGAAGCTCGAACACTGAAGCTTTCTTT.

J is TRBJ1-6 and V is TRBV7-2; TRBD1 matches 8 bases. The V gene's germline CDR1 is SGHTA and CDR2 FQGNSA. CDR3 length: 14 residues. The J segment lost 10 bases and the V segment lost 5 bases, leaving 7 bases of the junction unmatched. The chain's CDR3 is CASSPGQGGSPLHF. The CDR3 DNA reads TGTGCCAGCAGCCCCGGACAGGGAGGCTCACCCCTCCACTTT.

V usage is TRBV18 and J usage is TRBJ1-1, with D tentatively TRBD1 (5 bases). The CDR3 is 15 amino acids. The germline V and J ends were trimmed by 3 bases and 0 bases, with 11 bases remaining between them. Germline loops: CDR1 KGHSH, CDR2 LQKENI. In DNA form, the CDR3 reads TGTGCCAGCTCACCGGCAGGGCCCATGAACACTGAAGCTTTCTTT. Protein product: CASSPAGPMNTEAFF.

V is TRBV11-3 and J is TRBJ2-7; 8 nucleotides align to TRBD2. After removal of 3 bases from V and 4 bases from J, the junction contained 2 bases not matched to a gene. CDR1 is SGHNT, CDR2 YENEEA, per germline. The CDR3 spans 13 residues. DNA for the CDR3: TGTGCCAGCAGCTTTCCTAGCGGGTACGAGCAGTACTTC. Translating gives CASSFPSGYEQYF. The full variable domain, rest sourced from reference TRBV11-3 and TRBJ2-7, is EAGVVQSPRYKIIEKKQPVAFWCNPISGHNTLYWYLQNLGQGPELLIRYENEEAVDDSQLPKDRFSAERLKGVDSTLKIQPAELGDSAVYLCASSFPSGYEQYFGPGTRLTVT.

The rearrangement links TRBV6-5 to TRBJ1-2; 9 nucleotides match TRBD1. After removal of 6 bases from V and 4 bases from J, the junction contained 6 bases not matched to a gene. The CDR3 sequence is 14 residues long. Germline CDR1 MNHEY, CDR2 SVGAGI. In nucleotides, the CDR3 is TGTGCCAGCAGCCGAGGACAGGGGACCTATGGCTACACCTTC. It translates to CASSRGQGTYGYTF.

CDR3 DNA: TGTGCCAGCAGCAACCCCGGGCGGGGCTCGGAGACCCAGTACTTC. Protein: CASSNPGRGSETQYF. This sequence joins TRBV7-8 and TRBJ2-5; TRBD2 is a possible D gene (6 bases). Germline values: CDR1 SGHVS, CDR2 FQNEAQ. Deletions cut 5 bases from V and 5 bases from J, with 18 bases between. There are 15 residues in the CDR3.

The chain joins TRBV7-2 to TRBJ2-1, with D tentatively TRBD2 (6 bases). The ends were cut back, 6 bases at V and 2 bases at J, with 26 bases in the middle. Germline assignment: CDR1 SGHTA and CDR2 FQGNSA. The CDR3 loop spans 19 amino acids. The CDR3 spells CASSSRGGEPSPTYNEQFF. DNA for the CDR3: TGTGCCAGCAGTTCTAGGGGCGGGGAGCCCTCCCCAACCTACAATGAGCAGTTCTTC.

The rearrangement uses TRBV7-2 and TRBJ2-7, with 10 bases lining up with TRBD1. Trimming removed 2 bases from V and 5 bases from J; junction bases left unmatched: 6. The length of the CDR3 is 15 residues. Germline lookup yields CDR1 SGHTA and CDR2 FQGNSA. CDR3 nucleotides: TGTGCCAGCAGCTTATACGACAGGGGGCTCGACGAGCAGTACTTC. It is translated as CASSLYDRGLDEQYF.

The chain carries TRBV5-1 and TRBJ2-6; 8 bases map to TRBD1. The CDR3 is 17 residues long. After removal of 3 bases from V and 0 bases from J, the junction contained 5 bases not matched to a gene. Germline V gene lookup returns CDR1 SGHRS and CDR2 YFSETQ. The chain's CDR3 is CASSSDRDSSGANVLTF. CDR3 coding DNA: TGCGCCAGCAGCTCGGACAGGGACAGCTCTGGGGCCAACGTCCTGACTTTC.

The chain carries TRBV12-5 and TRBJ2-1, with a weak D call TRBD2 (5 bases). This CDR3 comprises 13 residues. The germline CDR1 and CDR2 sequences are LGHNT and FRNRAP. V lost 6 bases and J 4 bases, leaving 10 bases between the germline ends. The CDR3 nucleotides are TGTGCTAGTGGCATCACTAGTTACAATGAGCAGTTCTTC. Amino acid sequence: CASGITSYNEQFF.

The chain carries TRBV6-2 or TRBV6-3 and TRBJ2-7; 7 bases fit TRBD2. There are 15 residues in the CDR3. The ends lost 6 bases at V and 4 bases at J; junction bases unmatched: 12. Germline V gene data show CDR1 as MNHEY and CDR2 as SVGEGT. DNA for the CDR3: TGTGCCAGCAGCCTCGGGGGGATTGGCTTGTACGAGCAGTACTTC. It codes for CASSLGGIGLYEQYF.

The CDR3 DNA reads TGCGCCAGCAGCTTGGTAGGGGGGGCAAACTTCGAGCAGTACTTC. Protein product: CASSLVGGANFEQYF. The chain carries TRBV5-1 and TRBJ2-7; possibly TRBD2 for D (7 bases). This CDR3 spans 15 amino acids. In germline, CDR1 is SGHRS, CDR2 YFSETQ. Deletions cut 0 bases from V and 6 bases from J, with 16 bases between.

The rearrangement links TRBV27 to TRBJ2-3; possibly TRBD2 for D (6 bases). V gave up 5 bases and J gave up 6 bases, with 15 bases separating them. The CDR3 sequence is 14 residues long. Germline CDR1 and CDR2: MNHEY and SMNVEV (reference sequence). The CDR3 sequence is CASSARLVGDTQYF. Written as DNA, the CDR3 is TGTGCCAGCAGTGCCCGACTAGTTGGGGATACGCAGTATTTT.

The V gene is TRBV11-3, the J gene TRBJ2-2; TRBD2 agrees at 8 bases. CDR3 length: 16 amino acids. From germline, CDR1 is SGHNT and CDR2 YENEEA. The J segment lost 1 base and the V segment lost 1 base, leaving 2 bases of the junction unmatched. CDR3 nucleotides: TGTGCCAGCAGCTTAGTTGCGGGAGGGAACACCGGGGAGCTGTTTTTT. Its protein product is CASSLVAGGNTGELFF.

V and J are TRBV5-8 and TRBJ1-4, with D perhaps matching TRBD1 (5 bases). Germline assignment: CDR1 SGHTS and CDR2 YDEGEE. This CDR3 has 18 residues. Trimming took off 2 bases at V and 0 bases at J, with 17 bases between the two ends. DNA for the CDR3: TGTGCCAGCAGCTTAGAGTTTGGGACTCTCGCAACTAATGAAAAACTGTTTTTT. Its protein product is CASSLEFGTLATNEKLFF.

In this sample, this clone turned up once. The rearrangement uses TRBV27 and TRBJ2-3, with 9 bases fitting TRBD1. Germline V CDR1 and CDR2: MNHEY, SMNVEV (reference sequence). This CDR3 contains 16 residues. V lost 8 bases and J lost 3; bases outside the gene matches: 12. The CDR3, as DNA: TGTGCCAGCGGCTTCTCGGGGACAGGGATGACAGATACGCAGTATTTT. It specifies CASGFSGTGMTDTQYF.

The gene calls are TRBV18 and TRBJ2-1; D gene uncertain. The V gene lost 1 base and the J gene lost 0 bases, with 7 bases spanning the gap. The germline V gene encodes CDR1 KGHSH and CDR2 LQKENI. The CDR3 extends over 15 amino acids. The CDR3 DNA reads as TGTGCCAGCTCACCACTTCCCGGCTCCTACAATGAGCAGTTCTTC. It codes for CASSPLPGSYNEQFF.

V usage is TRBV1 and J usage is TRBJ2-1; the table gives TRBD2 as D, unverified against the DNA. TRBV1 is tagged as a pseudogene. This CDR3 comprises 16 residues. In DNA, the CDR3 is TGCACCAGCAGCCAAGTTTTAGCGGGACGCCACAATGAGCAGTTCTTC. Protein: CTSSQVLAGRHNEQFF.

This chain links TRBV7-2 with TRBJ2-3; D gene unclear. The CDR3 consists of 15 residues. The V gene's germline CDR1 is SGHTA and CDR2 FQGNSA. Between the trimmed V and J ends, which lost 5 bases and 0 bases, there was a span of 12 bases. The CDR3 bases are TGTGCCAGCAGCCTCATCGGTTCTAGCACAGATACGCAGTATTTT. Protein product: CASSLIGSSTDTQYF.

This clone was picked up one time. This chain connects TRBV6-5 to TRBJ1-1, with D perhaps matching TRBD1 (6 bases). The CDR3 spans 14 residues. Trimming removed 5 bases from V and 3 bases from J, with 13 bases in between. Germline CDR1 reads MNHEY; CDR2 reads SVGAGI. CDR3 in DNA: TGTGCCAGCAGTCTGGACAGTCGTGACACTGAAGCTTTCTTT. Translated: CASSLDSRDTEAFF.

This chain's CDR3 is CASSPDRGNEQFF. The CDR3 DNA follows: TGTGCCAGCAGCCCGGACAGGGGCAATGAGCAGTTCTTC. The V and J genes are TRBV11-3 and TRBJ2-1, with 9 bases that match TRBD1. Looked up from germline, CDR1 is SGHNT and CDR2 is YENEEA. This CDR3 is 13 amino acids long. Trimming at V came to 5 bases and at J to 6 bases, leaving 2 bases not matched to a gene.

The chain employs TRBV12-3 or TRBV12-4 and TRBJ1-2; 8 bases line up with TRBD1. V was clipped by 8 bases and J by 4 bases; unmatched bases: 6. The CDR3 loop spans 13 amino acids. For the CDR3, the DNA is TGTGCCAGCGGGAGGACAGGGATCTATGGCTACACCTTC. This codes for CASGRTGIYGYTF.